This TCR beta chain was retrieved from a study of cytomegalovirus exposure and HLA in healthy donors. The PCR had 60 Vbeta and 13 Jbeta primers. TCRdb's table, derived via immunoSEQ multiplex PCR, lists solely in-frame clones and lacks some. The table records about 150,000 clones, over 65% of them present only once. Deletions cut 2 bases from V and 3 bases from J, with 14 bases between. Germline V gene data show CDR1 as MDHEN and CDR2 as SYDVKM. The CDR3 totals 15 residues. The clonotype was recovered from a female donor in good health and CMV-seropositive. The sample comprised PBMCs. The genes are TRBV28 and TRBJ2-7; the D gene is possibly TRBD2 (5 bases). The CDR3 spells CASSLDRGRGYEQYF. CDR3 sequence (DNA): TGTGCCAGCAGTTTAGACCGGGGTCGGGGCTACGAGCAGTACTTC.